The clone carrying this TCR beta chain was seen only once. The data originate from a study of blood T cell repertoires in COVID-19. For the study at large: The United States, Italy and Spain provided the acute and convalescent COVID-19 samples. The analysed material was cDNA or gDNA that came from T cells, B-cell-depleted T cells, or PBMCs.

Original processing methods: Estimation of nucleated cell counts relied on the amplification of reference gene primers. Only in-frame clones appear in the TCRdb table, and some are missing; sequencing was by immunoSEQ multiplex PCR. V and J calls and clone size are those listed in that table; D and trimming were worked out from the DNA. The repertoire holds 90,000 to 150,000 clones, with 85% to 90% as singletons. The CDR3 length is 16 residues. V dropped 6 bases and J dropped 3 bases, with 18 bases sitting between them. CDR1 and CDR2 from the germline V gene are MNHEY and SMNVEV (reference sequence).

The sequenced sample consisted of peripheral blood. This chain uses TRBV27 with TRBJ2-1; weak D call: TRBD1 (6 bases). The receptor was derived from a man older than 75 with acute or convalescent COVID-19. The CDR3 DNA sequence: TGTGCCAGCAGGCGCACCGGGACACTCTTCTACAATGAGCAGTTCTTC. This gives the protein CASRRTGTLFYNEQFF.